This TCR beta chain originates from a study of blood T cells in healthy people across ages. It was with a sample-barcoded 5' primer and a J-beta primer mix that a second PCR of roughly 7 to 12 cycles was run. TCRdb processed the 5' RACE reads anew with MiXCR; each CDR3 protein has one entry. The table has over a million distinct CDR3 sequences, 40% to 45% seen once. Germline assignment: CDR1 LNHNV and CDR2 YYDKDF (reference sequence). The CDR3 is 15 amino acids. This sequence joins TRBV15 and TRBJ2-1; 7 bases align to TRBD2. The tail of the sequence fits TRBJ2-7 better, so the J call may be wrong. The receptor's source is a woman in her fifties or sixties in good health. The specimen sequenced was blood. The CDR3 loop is CATLPSGGRYNEQYF. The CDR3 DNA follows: TGTGCCACCCTCCCGTCGGGAGGTCGATACAATGAGCAGTACTTC.